Sequencing of this TCR beta chain was carried out in a study of cytomegalovirus exposure and HLA in healthy donors. Primers for the PCR totalled 60 Vbeta and 13 Jbeta. Produced via immunoSEQ multiplex PCR; TCRdb's table is partial and in-frame only. The sample contains just over 150,000 clones, less than 85% of which appear only once. Of note for this clone: Its matching antigen is unknown. An end of the junction differs from the germline gene, which may be a read error. The same CDR3 can be traced to other DNA sequences in this sample.

This CDR3 is 13 amino acids long. The germline CDR1 and CDR2 sequences are SQVTM and ANQGSEA. Study-wide findings and caveats: In a later analysis, parvovirus B19, influenza, CMV and Epstein-Barr virus appeared linked to several top co-occurrence clusters.

Nominally healthy donors provided the samples, though records likely missed some immune exposures. The source is a woman in her 50s in good health and CMV-seropositive. Sequenced: PBMCs. The chain joins TRBV29-1 to TRBJ2-7; TRBD2 is a possible D gene (6 bases). CDR3 coding DNA: TGCAGCGTTGAGGGAGAGGGAGGATACGAACAGTACTTC. Its translation is CSVEGEGGYEQYF.